These 5 T cell receptor beta chains were all obtained from the same sample, sequenced in a study of blood T cell repertoires in COVID-19. This table comes from immunoSEQ multiplex PCR, and its TCRdb copy is limited to in-frame clones, with some not included. The sample lists under 150,000 clones, less than 90% occurring once. Input material: peripheral blood. The receptors stem from a man under 40 with acute or convalescent COVID-19.

The chain has TRBV7-6 and TRBJ2-1; the match to TRBD2 covers 11 bases. V lost 5 bases, J lost 9 bases, and 9 bases stayed unmatched. The CDR3 has 15 residues. Germline V lookup: CDR1 SGHVS, CDR2 FNYEAQ. CDR3 DNA sequence: TGTGCCAGCAGCCGTAGCGGGGGGGCAGGAGGTGAGCAGTTCTTC. This translates into CASSRSGGAGGEQFF.

The chain recombines TRBV5-1 with TRBJ2-1; D is perhaps TRBD1 (6 bases). This CDR3 has 16 residues. The germline V gene encodes CDR1 SGHRS and CDR2 YFSETQ. V dropped 0 bases and J dropped 3 bases, with 13 bases sitting between them. The CDR3 nucleotides are TGCGCCAGCAGCTTGGCCCCGGGACACAACTACAATGAGCAGTTCTTC. Translation: CASSLAPGHNYNEQFF.

The chain combines TRBV5-4 with TRBJ1-6; TRBD1 agrees at 10 bases. The V gene end was trimmed by 4 bases and the J gene end by 8 bases; junction bases not matched to a gene: 12. Germline-derived CDR1 and CDR2 are SGHNT and YYREEE (reference sequence). CDR3 size: 17 residues. The CDR3 DNA reads TGTGCCAGCAGCCAAGACAGGGGGCGGAACGCGTATTCACCCCTCCACTTT. It encodes CASSQDRGRNAYSPLHF.

This clone was observed once. The CDR3 DNA reads TGTGCCTGGAGCGCGGGTGGGTCAGATCAGCCCCAGCATTTT. Encoded protein: CAWSAGGSDQPQHF. V and J are TRBV30 and TRBJ1-5; D unresolved. This CDR3 is 14 amino acids long. The germline V and J ends were trimmed by 3 bases and 5 bases, with 14 bases remaining between them. The germline V gene has CDR1 GTSNPN and CDR2 SVGIG (reference sequence).

The genes are TRBV30 and TRBJ1-1; the D is unclear. In germline, CDR1 is GTSNPN, CDR2 SVGIG (reference sequence). Trimming left V 8 bases short and J 3 bases short, with 10 bases between. This CDR3 has 11 residues. CDR3 sequence: CAVTWYTEAFF. The CDR3 bases are TGTGCCGTGACTTGGTACACTGAAGCTTTCTTT.